This TCR beta chain was captured by sequencing in a study of blood T cells in healthy people across ages (dated by TCRdb to the mid-2010s). With regard to the full study: In model experiments, roughly one uniquely barcoded TCR beta cDNA molecule per two T cells was captured by template switching. Donors were grouped into four age groups: young (average roughly 15 years), middle-aged (39), aged (around 60) and long-lived (about 82). Donors of different ages were randomly distributed across sequencing lanes to avoid experimental bias. Age-related changes in TCR beta repertoire diversity were measured in the study by deep sequencing normalized with unique cDNA molecular identifiers. The study analyzed two additional independent replicas of 1 million unique cDNA reads from the same blood draw for two donors, one aged 18 to 29 and one aged 80 or older. Study-wide conclusions, independent of this receptor: Because donor CMV infection status was unknown, age-related changes in expanded clonotypes were potentially confounded. Because profiling used bulk unsorted PBMCs, naive and antigen-experienced compartments could not be compared conclusively. Compared with the aged group, the long-lived group had more naive CD4+ T cells, fewer expanded clones and increased TCR diversity, a pattern suggesting age selection. Observed TCR beta diversity per million T cells fell roughly linearly with age, and a significant reduction was already apparent by age approximately 41. Estimates of total diversity based on one million sequenced T cells were considered lower bounds and underestimates. Observed TCR beta diversity correlated strongly with the percentage of naive T cells measured by flow cytometry.

The donors were under 40 Caucasian individuals from Russia, aged roughly 6 to 90 years, who were systemically healthy. Ten milliliters of peripheral blood were drawn from each donor into EDTA-treated Vacutainer tubes. Ficoll-Paque density-gradient centrifugation was used to isolate PBMCs, with at least 6 million obtained per sample. Trizol reagent was used to extract total RNA from the PBMCs, yielding at least 5 micrograms per sample. Naive CD45RAhigh/CD27high T cell percentages were measured by flow cytometry on a PBMC aliquot from every donor. The table lists this clonotype with a count of one. The specificity of this receptor is unknown. No base quality information exists; no much larger clone differs at one position. A read on its own is weak evidence. According to the germline V gene, CDR1 reads SGHTA and CDR2 reads FQGNSA. V and J lose 5 bases and 0 bases, and a span of 15 bases separates them. Its CDR3 holds 16 amino acids, cysteine through phenylalanine. Just the 48-base CDR3 DNA is kept, in frame starting at base 1.

The protocol used for the library was 5' RACE. Sequencing relied on an Illumina HiSeq 2500. A second PCR of about 7 to 12 cycles was run with a J-beta primer mix and a sample-barcoded 5' primer. A template-switch 5' adaptor carrying 12 random nucleotides introduced a unique molecular identifier onto each TCR beta cDNA molecule. Each sample yielded at least 3 million CDR3-containing paired-end reads. First-strand cDNA synthesis was performed from all RNA using the Mint cDNA synthesis kit, with priming by a TRBC-specific oligonucleotide. Following uracil-DNA glycosylase treatment, a first 18-cycle PCR with universal primers M1SS and BC2_uni_R was performed on all cDNA. In the source study's methods: For normalization, 1 million high-quality reads were randomly selected from each sample, with every read carrying a distinct molecular identifier. Reads with shared molecular identifiers were discarded instead of being binned into consensus sequences. MiTCR, set to a Q25 quality threshold and the strictest error-elimination algorithm, was used for CDR3 identification, clonotype clustering and error correction. Lower-bound total TCR beta diversity was estimated with a nonparametric unseen species model using Euler transformation. TCRdb applied fastp at Q25 and MiXCR to the public reads, then kept only in-frame beta chains. One record per CDR3 amino acid sequence lists the most common genes and DNA. The V and J calls follow TCRdb's processing rather than the paper's. The sample has 650,000 to 1,000,000 distinct CDR3 sequences on record, around 50% of them singletons. Around 18% of the sample goes to the ten largest clones.

This receptor was identified in a man older than 75 in good health. Recombination linked TRBV7-2 to TRBJ2-3; possibly the D gene is TRBD2, per 6 matching bases. Specimen: blood. The CDR3 reads as follows: CASSRGSGTSTDTQYF. Read as DNA, the sequence is TGTGCCAGCAGCAGGGGCTCAGGGACTAGCACAGATACGCAGTATTTT.